This T cell receptor (beta chain) was sequenced during a study of cytomegalovirus exposure and HLA in healthy donors. Use of 60 Vbeta and 13 Jbeta primers characterized the PCR. Generated by immunoSEQ multiplex PCR, the TCRdb table keeps only in-frame clones and is missing some. The sample has approximately 130,000 clones; roughly 70% are singletons. With respect to this clone: The sample carries other DNA sequences with the same CDR3.

This CDR3 comprises 13 residues. V lost 3 bases and J lost 4, with 9 bases in between. Per the germline V gene, CDR1 is LNHDA and CDR2 is SQIVND (reference sequence). The receptor's source is a woman between 40 and 55 years old in good health and CMV-seropositive. Sequenced input: PBMCs. The gene calls are TRBV19 and TRBJ1-1, with a possible D match to TRBD1 (5 bases). The CDR3 DNA follows: TGTGCCAGTAGTATTGGGGCGCGCACTGAAGCTTTCTTT. Encoded protein: CASSIGARTEAFF.